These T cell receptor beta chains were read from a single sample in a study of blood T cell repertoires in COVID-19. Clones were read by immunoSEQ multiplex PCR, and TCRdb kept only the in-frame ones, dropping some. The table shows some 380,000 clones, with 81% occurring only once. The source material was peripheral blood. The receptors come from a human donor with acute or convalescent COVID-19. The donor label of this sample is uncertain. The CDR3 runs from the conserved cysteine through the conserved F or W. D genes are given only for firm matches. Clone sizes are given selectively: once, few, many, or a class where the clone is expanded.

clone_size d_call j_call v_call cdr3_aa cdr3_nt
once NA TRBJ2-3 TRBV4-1 CASSPGAWESTDTQYF TGCGCCAGCAGCCCGGGTGCGTGGGAGAGCACAGATACGCAGTATTTT
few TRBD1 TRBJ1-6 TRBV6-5 CASSRTGNSPLHF TGTGCCAGCAGCCGGACAGGGAATTCACCCCTCCACTTT
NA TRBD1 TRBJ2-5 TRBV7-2 CASSLGGTGGETQYF TGTGCCAGCAGCTTAGGGGGGACAGGGGGAGAGACCCAGTACTTC
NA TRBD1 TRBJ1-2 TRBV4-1 CASSQTTGGFYGYTF TGCGCCAGCAGCCAAACGACAGGGGGGTTTTATGGCTACACCTTC
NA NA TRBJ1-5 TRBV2 CASRVGRSNQPQHF TGTGCCAGCAGGGTTGGGCGCAGCAATCAGCCCCAGCATTTT
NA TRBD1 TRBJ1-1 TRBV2 CANPQGGGTEAFF TGTGCCAACCCACAGGGGGGAGGCACTGAAGCTTTCTTT
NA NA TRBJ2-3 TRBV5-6 CASSLGWASDTQYF TGTGCCAGCAGCTTGGGGTGGGCGTCAGATACGCAGTATTTT
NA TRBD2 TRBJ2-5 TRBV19 CASSIFPRTSGRAETQYF TGTGCCAGTAGTATATTCCCTCGGACTAGCGGGAGGGCGGAGACCCAGTACTTC
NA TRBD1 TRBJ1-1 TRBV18 CASSPTTGVNTEAFF TGTGCCAGCTCACCTACGACAGGGGTGAACACTGAAGCTTTCTTT
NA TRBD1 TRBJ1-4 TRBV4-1 CASSQPTGTVNEKLFF TGCGCCAGCAGCCAACCGACCGGGACAGTTAATGAAAAACTGTTTTTT
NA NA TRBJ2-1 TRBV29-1 CSVLSIRLGGNEQFF TGCAGCGTACTATCGATCCGATTGGGAGGCAATGAGCAGTTCTTC
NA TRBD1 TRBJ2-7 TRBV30 CAWSVQQGSSYEQYF TGTGCCTGGAGTGTACAACAGGGGAGCTCCTACGAGCAGTACTTC
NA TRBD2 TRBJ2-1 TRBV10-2 CASSGGTSGKPNEQFF TGCGCCAGCAGTGGTGGGACTAGCGGGAAACCCAATGAGCAGTTCTTC
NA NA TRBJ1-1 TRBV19 CASTAGYNTEAFF TGTGCCAGTACAGCAGGGTATAACACTGAAGCTTTCTTT
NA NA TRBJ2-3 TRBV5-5 CASSLGGISRTDTQYF TGTGCCAGCAGCTTGGGAGGCATATCGAGGACAGATACGCAGTATTTT
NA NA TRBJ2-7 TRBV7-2 CASSLGLLYEQYF TGTGCCAGCAGCTTAGGACTCCTATACGAGCAGTACTTC
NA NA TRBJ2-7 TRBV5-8 CASSHYTGGDEQYF TGTGCCAGCAGCCATTACACGGGCGGGGACGAGCAGTACTTC
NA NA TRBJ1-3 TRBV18 CASSPMDTSSGNTIYF TGTGCCAGCTCACCCATGGACACCAGCTCTGGAAACACCATATATTTT
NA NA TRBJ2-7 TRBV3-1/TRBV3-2 CASSLRDTLLREQYF TGTGCCAGCAGCCTCCGGGACACCCTCTTGAGGGAGCAGTACTTC
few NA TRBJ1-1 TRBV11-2 CASSLALNTEAFF TGTGCCAGCAGCTTAGCATTGAACACTGAAGCTTTCTTT
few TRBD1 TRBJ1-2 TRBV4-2 CASSQGGQGGTPNYGYTF TGTGCCAGCAGCCAAGGGGGACAGGGTGGCACCCCCAACTATGGCTACACCTTC